The 15 T cell receptor beta chains reported below all come from one sample, sequenced in a study of T-cell reconstitution after alpha-beta-depleted transplantation in children. The TCRbeta library incorporated unique molecular identifiers. TCRdb itself ran the PCR reads through MiXCR, one entry per CDR3 protein. The sample holds around 230,000 distinct CDR3 sequences, roughly 15% seen once. Sequenced material: PBMCs, mostly from graft donor cells, taken 360 days after TCRalphabeta/CD19-depleted stem cell transplant. The receptors derive from a male patient between 2 and 15 years old who had a stem cell transplant for acute lymphoblastic leukemia, so the T cells may come from the graft donor.

This clonotype was recorded at least ten times. The V gene is TRBV29-1, the J gene TRBJ2-1; D is undetermined. Germline values: CDR1 SQVTM, CDR2 ANQGSEA. The CDR3 is 11 residues long. Trimming stripped 5 bases from V and 2 bases from J, with 4 bases between. This CDR3 is CSVRTYNEQFF. The CDR3 nucleotides are TGCAGCGTTCGGACCTACAATGAGCAGTTCTTC.

A few counts support this clonotype. V and J are TRBV19 and TRBJ1-2; no clear D. Germline V gene lookup returns CDR1 LNHDA and CDR2 SQIVND (reference sequence). With 7 bases removed from V and 5 bases from J, the gap between germline ends came to 14 bases. This CDR3 region has 13 residues. CDR3 in DNA: TGTGCCAGTAAGGACGATTGGAGTTATGGCTACACCTTC. It specifies CASKDDWSYGYTF.

There are a few counts of this clonotype. CDR3 sequence: CASSLRGSNNEQFF. In nucleotides, the CDR3 is TGCGCCAGCAGCTTACGGGGCAGTAACAATGAGCAGTTCTTC. The chain uses TRBV5-1 and TRBJ2-1; D tentatively fits TRBD1 or TRBD2 (5 bases each). Germline-derived CDR1 and CDR2 are SGHRS and YFSETQ. The V gene lost 2 bases and the J gene lost 5 bases, with 11 bases spanning the gap. The CDR3 is made up of 14 amino acids.

The chain is built from TRBV20-1 and TRBJ1-2; D gene ambiguous. The V gene's germline CDR1 is DFQATT and CDR2 SNEGSKA (reference sequence). Trimming stripped 6 bases from V and 8 bases from J, with 16 bases between. This CDR3 has 12 amino acids. CDR3 sequence (DNA): TGCAGTGCCATCAGAGGTGTTGGGGGCTACACCTTC. It codes for CSAIRGVGGYTF.

The chain carries TRBV5-1 and TRBJ1-2; D remains ambiguous. Germline V lookup: CDR1 SGHRS, CDR2 YFSETQ. V lost 2 bases and J lost 4, with 9 bases in between. The CDR3 is made up of 13 amino acids. CDR3 sequence reads: CASSFYTSYGYTF. Here the CDR3 DNA reads TGCGCCAGCAGCTTCTACACGTCCTATGGCTACACCTTC.

This clonotype was detected only a few times. The chain has TRBV6-1 and TRBJ1-1; D unclear. Germline V gives CDR1 MNHNS, CDR2 SASEGT. CDR3 length equals 14 residues. Trimming stripped 5 bases from V and 6 bases from J, with 16 bases between. The CDR3 region has the DNA TGTGCCAGCAGTCAGGACGGTCCCCCGTCTGAAGCTTTCTTT. This sequence encodes CASSQDGPPSEAFF.

This clonotype has more than one count but fewer than ten. The CDR3 bases are TGCAGTGCTAGAGATCCACTTAGGGGGACAGATACGCAGTATTTT. As protein: CSARDPLRGTDTQYF. The chain employs TRBV20-1 and TRBJ2-3; a possible D gene is TRBD1 (6 bases). CDR3 size: 15 residues. From germline, CDR1 is DFQATT and CDR2 SNEGSKA (reference sequence). V shed 0 bases and J shed 3 bases, with 13 bases lying between them.

The sample holds a few counts of this clonotype. The CDR3 loop reads CASSLLVPDTQYF. CDR3 nucleotide sequence: TGTGCCAGCAGCTTATTGGTCCCAGATACGCAGTATTTT. The V gene is TRBV13, the J gene TRBJ2-3; the D is unclear. The CDR3 is 13 amino acids. The germline gives CDR1 PRHDT, CDR2 FYEKMQ (reference sequence). V gave up 2 bases and J gave up 4 bases, with 7 bases separating them.

This clonotype was detected ten times or more. The V gene is TRBV6-4, the J gene TRBJ2-3, with a possible D match to TRBD1 (5 bases). The CDR3 consists of 16 residues. The V and J ends lost 0 bases and 0 bases respectively, with 10 bases between them. Per germline, CDR1 MRHNA and CDR2 SNTAGT. The CDR3 DNA reads TGTGCCAGCAGTGACTCTCTGGGGCCTAGCACAGATACGCAGTATTTT. It yields the protein CASSDSLGPSTDTQYF.

The chain has TRBV18 and TRBJ2-5; weak D call: TRBD2 (6 bases). Germline V gene sequence: CDR1 KGHSH, CDR2 LQKENI. The CDR3 has 13 amino acids. V gave up 6 bases and J gave up 4 bases, with 12 bases separating them. CDR3 in DNA: TGTGCCAGCTCTCCGACGGAGGGAGAGACCCAGTACTTC. It yields the protein CASSPTEGETQYF.

This clonotype was found a few times. The chain joins TRBV20-1 to TRBJ2-2, with a tentative D call TRBD2 (5 bases). The CDR3 runs to 13 residues. The V end was cut by 2 bases, the J end by 4 bases, with 8 bases between. Germline V lookup: CDR1 DFQATT, CDR2 SNEGSKA (reference sequence). CDR3: CSARTSRTGELFF. The CDR3 DNA reads as TGCAGTGCTAGAACTAGTCGCACCGGGGAGCTGTTTTTT.

This clonotype has a handful of counts. The chain joins TRBV29-1 to TRBJ2-3, with TRBD1 as a possible D gene (5 bases). Trimming removed 5 bases at V and 1 base at J, with 10 bases between. This CDR3 has 13 residues. The germline gives CDR1 SQVTM, CDR2 ANQGSEA. This chain's CDR3 is CSVPRVGTDTQYF. In nucleotides, the CDR3 is TGCAGCGTTCCCAGGGTCGGCACAGATACGCAGTATTTT.

Written as DNA, the CDR3 is TGTGCCACCAGCAGGGTTCCCTTCTACGAGCAGTACTTC. This codes for CATSRVPFYEQYF. The rearrangement links TRBV15 to TRBJ2-7; D uncertain. CDR3 size: 13 residues. Germline lookup yields CDR1 LNHNV and CDR2 YYDKDF (reference sequence). Between the trimmed V and J ends, which lost 3 bases and 3 bases, there was a span of 9 bases.

The chain uses TRBV12-3 or TRBV12-4 and TRBJ2-5; D remains unclear. The CDR3 totals 14 residues. V was trimmed by 5 bases and J by 4 bases, leaving 14 bases between them. As DNA, the CDR3 is TGTGCCAGCAGTCGCAGTGGCGGAGCAGAGACCCAGTACTTC. Residues: CASSRSGGAETQYF.

This clonotype came up a few times. This chain uses TRBV6-1 with TRBJ1-2; no clear D. CDR1 is MNHNS and CDR2 is SASEGT in the germline V gene. V was clipped by 6 bases and J by 5 bases, with 16 bases between them. This CDR3 has 14 amino acids. The CDR3 sequence is CASSPQAGSYGYTF. In DNA, the CDR3 is TGTGCCAGCAGCCCGCAGGCTGGGTCTTATGGCTACACCTTC.